A selection of T cell receptor beta chains follows, all from one sample in a study of shared clonotypes between healthy human individuals. Clones were sequenced by immunoSEQ multiplex PCR, and TCRdb holds only the in-frame ones, with some missing. The sample contains 2 million to 3 million clones, approximately 93% of which appear only once. Sequenced sample: naive CD4+ T cells from PBMCs. These receptors were obtained from a man between 18 and 29 years old in good health. Some clones in this sample may be carry-over from other donors' samples. The CDR3 runs from the conserved cysteine through the conserved F or W. Fields, in order: D gene, clone size, J gene, V gene, CDR3 protein, CDR3 DNA. D genes are given only for firm matches. Rows may omit the clone size; those that give it use once, few, many or a size class.

.,.,TRBJ1-1,TRBV5-1,CASSLSGVNTEAFF,TGCGCCAGCAGCTTGTCAGGGGTGAACACTGAAGCTTTCTTT
.,.,TRBJ2-7,TRBV27,CASSSRSYEQYF,TGTGCCAGCAGTTCGAGATCCTACGAGCAGTACTTC
.,.,TRBJ1-4,TRBV6-6,CASSYSRTAEKLFF,TGTGCCAGCAGTTACTCCCGGACAGCGGAAAAACTGTTTTTT
TRBD2,once,TRBJ2-1,TRBV6-4,CASSDPGGPRANEQFF,TGTGCCAGCAGTGACCCGGGAGGGCCTCGGGCCAATGAGCAGTTCTTC
.,.,TRBJ1-2,TRBV6-6,CASNLRSGTVYGYTF,TGTGCCAGCAACCTCCGATCCGGGACGGTCTATGGCTACACCTTC
.,.,TRBJ2-2,TRBV5-6,CASSLLGQGRHTGELFF,TGTGCCAGCAGCTTGTTGGGGCAGGGGCGGCACACCGGGGAGCTGTTTTTT
.,.,TRBJ2-3,TRBV9,CASSVDNNRFFTDTQYF,TGTGCCAGCAGCGTAGACAATAACAGGTTTTTCACAGATACGCAGTATTTT
.,.,TRBJ1-1,TRBV6-6,CASSYIGSKSAFF,TGTGCCAGCAGTTACATTGGCTCCAAAAGCGCTTTCTTT
.,.,TRBJ2-2,TRBV5-4,CASSLRRTANTGELFF,TGTGCCAGCAGCTTGAGAAGGACCGCGAACACCGGGGAGCTGTTTTTT
.,.,TRBJ2-4,TRBV2,CASSDSTLAKNIQYF,TGTGCCAGCAGCGACAGTACCTTAGCCAAAAACATTCAGTACTTC